These 7 T cell receptor beta chains originate from one sample sequenced in a study of vaccination effects on CD4 cells after COVID-19. ViraFEST used viral peptide pools to expand antigen-specific CD4+ T cells before sequencing. Cells that had been cultured for less than eleven days were the source of isolated CD4+ T cells. These receptors lack a known antigen. TCRdb keeps only in-frame clones here, not all; method: immunoSEQ multiplex PCR. The sample holds roughly 23,000 clones, roughly 73% seen once. The material was CD4+ T cells from PBMCs cultured with HCoV-229E spike peptides, obtained before COVID-19 vaccination. Receptors originate from a human donor who received a COVID-19 vaccine.

The J gene is TRBJ2-2, the V gene TRBV6-1; 9 bases agree with TRBD2. In germline, CDR1 is MNHNS, CDR2 SASEGT. CDR3 size: 15 residues. Germline trimming cut 0 bases from V and 4 bases from J; bases unmatched to any gene: 0. In nucleotides, the CDR3 is TGTGCCAGCAGTGAAGCTAGCGGGAGCACCGGGGAGCTGTTTTTT. Translating gives CASSEASGSTGELFF.

In this sample, this clone turned up once. The chain has TRBV23-1 and TRBJ1-5; no clear D gene. TRBV23-1 is filed as an ORF, its function uncertain. CDR3 size: 15 residues. Trimming cost V 2 bases and J 3 bases, with 11 bases left between them. The CDR3 region has the DNA TGCGCCAGCAGTCAAGGCGAAGAATCCAATCAGCCCCAGCATTTT. Protein sequence: CASSQGEESNQPQHF.

The genes are TRBV5-1 and TRBJ2-7, with a weak D call TRBD1 (5 bases). This CDR3 has 14 amino acids. V lost 0 bases to trimming and J lost 7 bases, with 14 bases between them. CDR1 and CDR2 from the germline V gene are SGHRS and YFSETQ. As DNA, the CDR3 is TGCGCCAGCAGCTTGGACAGGCCCGAAGGGGAGCAGTACTTC. Protein product: CASSLDRPEGEQYF.

This chain connects TRBV9 to TRBJ2-7; the D call may be TRBD1 or TRBD2 (6 bases each). CDR1 is SGDLS, CDR2 YYNGEE, per germline. With 1 base removed from V and 4 bases from J, the gap between germline ends came to 12 bases. The CDR3 runs to 14 residues. The CDR3 coding sequence is TGTGCCAGCAGCGTATCCGGGGGCCTGTACGAGCAGTACTTC. Its protein is CASSVSGGLYEQYF.

The chain is built from TRBV27 and TRBJ1-1; maybe TRBD1 (5 bases). V was pared by 2 bases and J by 5 bases, with 9 bases between. Germline V gives CDR1 MNHEY, CDR2 SMNVEV (reference sequence). The CDR3 length is 13 residues. The CDR3 DNA sequence: TGTGCCAGCAGTTTACAGGGAAGGACTGAAGCTTTCTTT. Protein sequence: CASSLQGRTEAFF.

The chain employs TRBV5-5 and TRBJ1-2, with D uncertain. Germline lookup yields CDR1 SGHKS and CDR2 YYEKEE (reference sequence). V was shortened by 2 bases and J by 2 bases, with 7 bases between the two germline ends. The CDR3 runs 13 residues. CDR3 nucleotide sequence: TGTGCCAGCAGCTTAGGAGGGAACTATGGCTACACCTTC. Translated, it gives CASSLGGNYGYTF.

This chain links TRBV3-1 (or the pseudogene TRBV3-2) with TRBJ1-5; a weak D match, TRBD1 (6 bases). The germline V and J ends were trimmed by 3 bases and 7 bases, with 13 bases remaining between them. This CDR3 contains 14 residues. Germline CDR1 and CDR2: LGHDT and YNNKEL (reference sequence). CDR3 nucleotides: TGTGCCAGCAGCCACCAGGGGATAGGACAGCCCCAGCATTTT. Protein: CASSHQGIGQPQHF.